This TCR beta chain was documented in a study of blood T cells in healthy people across ages. This clonotype came up many times. PCR was performed a second time for about 6 to 12 cycles using a sample-barcoded 5' primer and a J-beta primer mix. Each CDR3 protein is one row after TCRdb ran MiXCR on the 5' RACE reads. The sample shows some 640,000 distinct CDR3 sequences, roughly 31% of them seen only once. This CDR3 region has 17 residues. The V gene's germline CDR1 is MGHRA and CDR2 YSYEKL. Trimming shortened V by 4 bases and J by 2 bases, and 15 bases separated the two germline ends. This chain joins TRBV4-1 and TRBJ2-6, with D possibly TRBD2 on 6 matching bases. The receptor was derived from an elderly woman in good health. The sequenced material came from blood. The CDR3 sequence: CASSRIPEGTGANVLTF. In DNA, the CDR3 is TGCGCCAGCAGCCGAATCCCGGAGGGTACTGGGGCCAACGTCCTGACTTTC.